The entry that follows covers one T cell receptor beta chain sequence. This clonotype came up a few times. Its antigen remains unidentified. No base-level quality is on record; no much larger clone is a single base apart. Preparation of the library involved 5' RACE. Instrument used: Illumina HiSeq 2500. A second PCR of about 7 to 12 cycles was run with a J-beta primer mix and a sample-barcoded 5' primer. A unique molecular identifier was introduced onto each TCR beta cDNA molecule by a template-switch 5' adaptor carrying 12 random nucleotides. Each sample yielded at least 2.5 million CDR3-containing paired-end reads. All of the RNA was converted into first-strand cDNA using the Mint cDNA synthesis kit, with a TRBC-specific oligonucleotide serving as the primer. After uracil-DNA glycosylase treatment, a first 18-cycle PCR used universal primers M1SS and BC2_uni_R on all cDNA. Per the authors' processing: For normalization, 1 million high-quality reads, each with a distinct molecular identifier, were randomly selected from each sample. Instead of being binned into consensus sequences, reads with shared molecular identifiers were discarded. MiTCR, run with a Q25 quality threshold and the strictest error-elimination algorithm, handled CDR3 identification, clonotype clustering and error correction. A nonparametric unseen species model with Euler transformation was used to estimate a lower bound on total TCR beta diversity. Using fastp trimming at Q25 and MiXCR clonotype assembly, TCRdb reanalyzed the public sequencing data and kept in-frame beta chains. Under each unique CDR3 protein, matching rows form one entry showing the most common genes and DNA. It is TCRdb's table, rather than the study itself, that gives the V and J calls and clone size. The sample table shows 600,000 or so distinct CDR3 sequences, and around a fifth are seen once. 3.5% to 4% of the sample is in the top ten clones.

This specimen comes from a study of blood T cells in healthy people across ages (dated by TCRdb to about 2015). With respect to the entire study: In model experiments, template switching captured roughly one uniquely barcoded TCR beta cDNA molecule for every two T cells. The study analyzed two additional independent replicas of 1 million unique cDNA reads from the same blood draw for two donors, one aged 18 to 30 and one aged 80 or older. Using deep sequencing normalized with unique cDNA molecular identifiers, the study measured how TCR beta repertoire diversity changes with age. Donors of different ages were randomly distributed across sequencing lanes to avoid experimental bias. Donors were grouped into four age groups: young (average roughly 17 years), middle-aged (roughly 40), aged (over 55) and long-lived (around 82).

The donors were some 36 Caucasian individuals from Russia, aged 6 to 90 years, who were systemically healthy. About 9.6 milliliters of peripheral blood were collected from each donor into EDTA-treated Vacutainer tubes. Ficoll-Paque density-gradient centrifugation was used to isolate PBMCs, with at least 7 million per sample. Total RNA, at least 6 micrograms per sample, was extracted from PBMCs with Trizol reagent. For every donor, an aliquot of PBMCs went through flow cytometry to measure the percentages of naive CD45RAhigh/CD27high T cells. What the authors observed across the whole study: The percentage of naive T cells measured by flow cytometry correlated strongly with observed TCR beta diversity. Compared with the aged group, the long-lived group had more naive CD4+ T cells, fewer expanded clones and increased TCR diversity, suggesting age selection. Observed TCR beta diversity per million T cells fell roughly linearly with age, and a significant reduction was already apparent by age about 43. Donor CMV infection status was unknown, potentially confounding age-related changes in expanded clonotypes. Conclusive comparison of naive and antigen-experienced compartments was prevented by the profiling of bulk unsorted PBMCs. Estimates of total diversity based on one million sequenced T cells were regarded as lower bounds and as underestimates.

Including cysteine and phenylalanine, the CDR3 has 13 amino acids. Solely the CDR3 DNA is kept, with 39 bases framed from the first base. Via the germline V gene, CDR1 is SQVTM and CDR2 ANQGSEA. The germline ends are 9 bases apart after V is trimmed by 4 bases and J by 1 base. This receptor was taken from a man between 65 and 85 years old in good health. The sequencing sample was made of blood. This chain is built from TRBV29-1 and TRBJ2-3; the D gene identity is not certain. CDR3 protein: CSVVWPRTDTQYF. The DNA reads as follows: TGCAGCGTTGTTTGGCCGCGCACAGATACGCAGTATTTT.